The 21 T cell receptor beta chains in this list originate from one sample, sequenced in a study of human T cells and chemical hapten exposure. TCRdb independently ran MiXCR on the RACE reads; one entry per CDR3 protein. The table shows roughly 130,000 distinct CDR3 sequences, with about 11% occurring only once. Time point described: patch test 3, about 24 weeks after DPC sensitization. Treatment here: therapeutic diphenylcyclopropenone sensitization with weekly scalp DPC. Sample: whole blood, taken in connection with sensitization to the hapten diphenylcyclopropenone (DPC). All receptors come from a woman aged 50 to 60 with alopecia areata. Some clones in this sample may be carry-over from other donors' samples.

This clonotype has ten or more counts. The chain carries TRBV6-6 and TRBJ2-5, with 8 nucleotides matching TRBD2. CDR1 is MNHNY, CDR2 SVGAGI, per germline (reference sequence). This CDR3 has 13 amino acids. The ends lost 5 bases at V and 1 base at J; junction bases unmatched: 0. This chain's CDR3 is CASSGLAQETQYF. DNA for the CDR3: TGTGCCAGCAGTGGACTAGCCCAAGAGACCCAGTACTTC.

V gene TRBV9 combines with J gene TRBJ2-7; D remains ambiguous. Trimming left V 0 bases short and J 3 bases short, with 13 bases between. This CDR3 comprises 15 residues. CDR1 is SGDLS, CDR2 YYNGEE, per germline. The CDR3 is CASSVAAGEYYEQYF. The CDR3 coding sequence is TGTGCCAGCAGCGTAGCGGCAGGAGAGTACTACGAGCAGTACTTC.

About this clonotype itself: This could be a read error, since a much larger clone is one nucleotide away. V and J are TRBV6-5 and TRBJ1-5; no firm D call. Germline CDR1 reads MNHEY; CDR2 reads SVGAGI. The CDR3 spans 13 residues. CDR3: CASSYSGNQPQNF. The CDR3, as DNA: TGTGCCAGCAGTTACTCGGGCAATCAGCCCCAGAATTTT.

The chain couples TRBV29-1 to TRBJ2-3; possibly TRBD1 for D (6 bases). The CDR3 is 12 amino acids. V lost 7 bases, J lost 3 bases, and 11 bases lay in between. The germline V gene encodes CDR1 SQVTM and CDR2 ANQGSEA. DNA for the CDR3: TGCAGCGGCGAACAGGGTACAGATACGCAGTATTTT. Protein sequence: CSGEQGTDTQYF.

The chain links TRBV20-1 to TRBJ1-4; TRBD1 might be the D (5 bases). V lost 6 bases and J 7 bases, leaving 18 bases between the germline ends. This CDR3 is built from 14 residues. Germline values: CDR1 DFQATT, CDR2 SNEGSKA (reference sequence). CDR3: CSAAGSQGGEKLFF. The CDR3 nucleotides are TGCAGTGCCGCCGGAAGCCAGGGAGGTGAAAAACTGTTTTTT.

V gene TRBV27 combines with J gene TRBJ2-6, with 7 bases identical to TRBD2. Germline CDR1 is MNHEY and CDR2 is SMNVEV (reference sequence). The junction had 7 bases not matched to a gene; V was cut back by 2 bases and J by 0 bases. The CDR3 spans 18 residues. CDR3 protein: CASSLGWRGYSGANVLTF. In nucleotides, the CDR3 is TGTGCCAGCAGTTTAGGGTGGCGGGGGTACTCTGGGGCCAACGTCCTGACTTTC.

A few counts support this clonotype. The chain is built from TRBV30 and TRBJ2-7, with TRBD2 matching over 9 bases. This CDR3 spans 14 amino acids. Trimming removed 3 bases from V and 2 bases from J; junction bases left unmatched: 5. Germline CDR1 is GTSNPN and CDR2 is SVGIG (reference sequence). The CDR3 loop is CAWSSGLATYEQYF. In DNA form, the CDR3 reads TGTGCCTGGAGCTCAGGACTAGCGACCTACGAGCAGTACTTC.

This clonotype was counted only a few times. The chain has TRBV18 and TRBJ1-1, with 7 nucleotides matching TRBD1. In germline, CDR1 is KGHSH, CDR2 LQKENI. The CDR3 totals 14 residues. The J segment lost 7 bases and the V segment lost 5 bases, leaving 10 bases of the junction unmatched. The CDR3 DNA is TGTGCCAGCTCAGCCGACAGGGTCTCGGGTGAAGCTTTCTTT. It translates to CASSADRVSGEAFF.

The DNA for the CDR3 is TGTGCCAGCAGCCCTTACAACAGGGCACATGAGCAGTTCTTC. Protein product: CASSPYNRAHEQFF. V gene TRBV3-1 combines with J gene TRBJ2-1; perhaps TRBD1 as D (6 bases). Germline CDR1 reads LGHDT; CDR2 reads YNNKEL (reference sequence). V lost 4 bases, J lost 8 bases, and 15 bases lay in between. The CDR3 consists of 14 residues.

This clonotype appeared many times. As DNA, the CDR3 is TGCAGCGTTGGGACGGGCACCGGGGAGCTGTTTTTT. Translation: CSVGTGTGELFF. This chain links TRBV29-1 with TRBJ2-2; no firm D call. The V end lost 4 bases, the J end lost 4 bases, and 7 bases lay between the germline ends. The CDR3 covers 12 residues. Germline values: CDR1 SQVTM, CDR2 ANQGSEA.

This clonotype was seen more than once but under ten times. Here the CDR3 DNA reads TGCGCCAGCAGCGCCCTACACACTGGACTACCCGAGCAGTATTTT. Amino acids: CASSALHTGLPEQYF. The chain is built from TRBV5-1 and TRBJ2-3; D may be TRBD2 (6 bases). The CDR3 consists of 15 residues. Trimming left V 4 bases short and J 11 bases short, with 23 bases between. Germline V gene sequence: CDR1 SGHRS, CDR2 YFSETQ.

The rearrangement links TRBV29-1 to TRBJ2-7; 7 bases agree with TRBD2. The length of the CDR3 is 16 residues. CDR1 SQVTM and CDR2 ANQGSEA come from the germline V gene. Unmatched junction bases numbered 10, after V lost 0 bases and J lost 2 bases. CDR3 sequence reads: CSVEEHSGFTTYEQYF. The CDR3, as DNA: TGCAGCGTTGAAGAACATAGCGGGTTCACCACCTACGAGCAGTACTTC.

This clonotype was recorded a few times. The gene calls are TRBV7-9 and TRBJ1-1; D unresolved. Trimming shortened V by 4 bases and J by 10 bases, and 19 bases separated the two germline ends. Germline V CDR1 and CDR2: SEHNR, FQNEAQ (reference sequence). The CDR3 extends over 14 amino acids. The CDR3 region has the DNA TGTGCCAGCAGCTCCCCAGCGGAGAGTCCCGGAGCTTTCTTT. As protein: CASSSPAESPGAFF.

In this sample, this clonotype turned up a few times. This sequence joins TRBV29-1 and TRBJ2-2; 9 bases are shared with TRBD1. Germline loops: CDR1 SQVTM, CDR2 ANQGSEA. After removal of 6 bases from V and 6 bases from J, the junction contained 5 bases not matched to a gene. The CDR3 runs to 13 residues. CDR3 amino acids: CSVTGQGAGELFF. CDR3 sequence (DNA): TGCAGCGTGACGGGACAGGGTGCCGGGGAGCTGTTTTTT.

This clonotype was seen more than once but under ten times. The CDR3 DNA is TGTGCCAGCAGCATAGCGGGGGGGCTTACAGATACGCAGTATTTT. Translated, it gives CASSIAGGLTDTQYF. The rearrangement links TRBV6-5 to TRBJ2-3, with 11 bases aligning to TRBD2. The ends lost 6 bases at V and 3 bases at J; junction bases unmatched: 5. This CDR3 contains 15 residues. CDR1 is MNHEY, CDR2 SVGAGI, per germline.

The genes are TRBV20-1 and TRBJ2-4, with 7 nucleotides matching TRBD2. CDR1 and CDR2 from the germline V gene are DFQATT and SNEGSKA (reference sequence). The J segment lost 10 bases and the V segment lost 6 bases, leaving 12 bases of the junction unmatched. This CDR3 region has 13 residues. The DNA of the CDR3 is TGCAGTGCCCCCCCGTGGGGAGGGAGAATTCAGTACTTC. It is translated as CSAPPWGGRIQYF.

This clonotype was seen only a few times. The gene calls are TRBV20-1 and TRBJ1-2; TRBD1 aligns across 11 bases. Losses at the gene ends were 1 base for V and 2 bases for J; bases not matched to a gene: 0. Germline loops: CDR1 DFQATT, CDR2 SNEGSKA (reference sequence). The CDR3 consists of 14 residues. The DNA of the CDR3 is TGCAGTGCTAGAGGGACAGGGGGCAACTATGGCTACACCTTC. It translates to CSARGTGGNYGYTF.

This rearrangement joins TRBV4-2 to TRBJ2-2, with 7 bases that match TRBD2. The germline gives CDR1 LGHNA, CDR2 YNFKEQ. The CDR3 spans 20 residues. V lost 0 bases, J lost 6 bases, and 19 bases stayed unmatched. The CDR3 DNA sequence: TGTGCCAGCAGCCAAGAGGAGACCCAAGCGGGGACCCTCACCCCCGGGGAGCTGTTTTTT. Encoded protein: CASSQEETQAGTLTPGELFF.

This clonotype came up many times. The V call is TRBV2, the J call TRBJ2-1; 11 bases agree with TRBD1. V trimming: 11 bases; J trimming: 3 bases; junction bases outside the gene matches: 6. Germline values: CDR1 SNHLY, CDR2 FYNNEI. This CDR3 region has 14 residues. The CDR3: CAGSGTGGYNEQFF. The CDR3 DNA reads TGTGCCGGTTCCGGGACAGGGGGCTACAATGAGCAGTTCTTC.

The chain carries TRBV6-5 and TRBJ1-1, with D possibly TRBD1 on 5 matching bases. CDR3 length equals 14 residues. V was cut by 6 bases and J by 0 bases, with 11 bases left in between. CDR1 is MNHEY, CDR2 SVGAGI, per germline. The CDR3: CASRFDRLNTEAFF. DNA for the CDR3: TGTGCCAGCAGGTTCGACAGATTGAACACTGAAGCTTTCTTT.

This clonotype was detected a few times. The gene calls are TRBV6-6 and TRBJ1-1; possible D gene TRBD1, 5 bases. Germline V gene sequence: CDR1 MNHNY, CDR2 SVGAGI (reference sequence). The CDR3 sequence is 13 residues long. V was shortened by 7 bases and J by 1 base, with 10 bases between the two germline ends. The CDR3 here is CASMGGSNTEAFF. In nucleotides, the CDR3 is TGTGCCAGCATGGGGGGGTCGAACACTGAAGCTTTCTTT.